What follows are 22 T cell receptor beta chains derived from one specimen sequenced in a study of monozygotic twins with inflammatory bowel disease. Each CDR3 protein gets one entry in TCRdb, which reprocessed the 5' RACE reads and gives no DNA. The data show fewer than 450,000 distinct CDR3 sequences, and the top ten clones hold 2.6%. The source material was blood. Receptor source: a human donor with ulcerative colitis or Crohn's disease, or a healthy co-twin of an affected twin (not recorded which).

V and J are TRBV9 and TRBJ2-7. This CDR3 region has 12 residues. Looked up from germline, CDR1 is SGDLS and CDR2 is YYNGEE. This CDR3 is CASSVSKGEQYF.

V is TRBV20-1 and J is TRBJ1-1; TCRdb lists TRBD1, though no DNA is available to test this call. The CDR3 totals 14 residues. Germline-derived CDR1 and CDR2 are DFQATT and SNEGSKA (reference sequence). The CDR3 here is CSVGTGGLNTEAFF.

The J gene is TRBJ1-1, the V gene TRBV7-9; no DNA is available, so the TRBD1 call from TCRdb remains unchecked. From germline, CDR1 is SEHNR and CDR2 FQNEAQ (reference sequence). The CDR3 has 14 residues. CDR3 amino acids: CASSPNRGDTEAFF.

This chain connects TRBV4-3 to TRBJ1-3. The CDR3 is 14 amino acids. Germline values: CDR1 LGHNA, CDR2 YSLEER. CDR3 sequence: CASSPLVEGNTIYF.

The rearrangement uses TRBV7-8 and TRBJ1-4; as DNA is missing, the TRBD1 call by TCRdb cannot be tested. Per germline, CDR1 SGHVS and CDR2 FQNEAQ. This CDR3 comprises 13 residues. CDR3: CASSPTGGEKLFF.

The chain combines TRBV28 with TRBJ1-5. The length of the CDR3 is 13 residues. The germline CDR1 and CDR2 sequences are MDHEN and SYDVKM. The CDR3: CASAASVAQPQHF.

The chain carries TRBV7-3 and TRBJ2-2. This CDR3 comprises 15 residues. CDR1 and CDR2 (germline): SGHTA, FQGTGA. This CDR3 reads CASSLSSRNTGELFF. The entire variable domain, with the rest obtained from reference TRBV7-3 and TRBJ2-2, is as follows: GAGVSQTPSNKVTEKGKYVELRCDPISGHTALYWYRQSLGQGPEFLIYFQGTGAADDSGLPNDRFFAVRPEGSVSTLKIQRTERGDSAVYLCASSLSSRNTGELFFGEGSRLTVL.

This chain links TRBV5-1 with TRBJ1-1; the D call of TRBD1 rests on TCRdb alone, since no DNA is present to check it. CDR1 is SGHRS, CDR2 YFSETQ, per germline. This CDR3 is 16 amino acids long. The CDR3 sequence: CASSSQGQGQNTEAFF.

The rearrangement uses TRBV5-6 and TRBJ2-7; TCRdb names TRBD1, which stays unverified in the absence of DNA. This CDR3 comprises 15 residues. Germline CDR1 and CDR2: SGHDT and YYEEEE. The CDR3: CASSLETGAAYEQYF.

The V and J genes are TRBV27 and TRBJ2-7. Germline CDR1 MNHEY, CDR2 SMNVEV (reference sequence). The CDR3 is made up of 15 amino acids. This CDR3 is CASSPDPRLAYEQYF.

The chain is built from TRBV4-1 and TRBJ1-1. The CDR3 loop spans 12 amino acids. Germline V gene lookup returns CDR1 MGHRA and CDR2 YSYEKL. CDR3 region: CASSQEFSEAFF.

The chain uses TRBV5-1 and TRBJ1-1; TCRdb outputs TRBD1, but without DNA this stays unchecked. This CDR3 contains 20 residues. Germline CDR1 is SGHRS and CDR2 is YFSETQ. The CDR3 loop reads CASSLPRQGANFGSNTEAFF.

The chain couples TRBV7-2 to TRBJ2-1. Per the germline V gene, CDR1 is SGHTA and CDR2 is FQGNSA. The CDR3 is 15 amino acids. This chain's CDR3 is CASSLARPTANEQFF.

The chain couples TRBV9 to TRBJ2-5; checking the TCRdb D call of TRBD1 is not possible without DNA. Germline CDR1 SGDLS, CDR2 YYNGEE. The CDR3 is made up of 14 amino acids. CDR3 sequence reads: CASSVTGTQETQYF.

V usage is TRBV27 and J usage is TRBJ2-7; the D call of TRBD2 rests on TCRdb alone, since no DNA is present to check it. The CDR3 has 14 amino acids. Germline loops: CDR1 MNHEY, CDR2 SMNVEV (reference sequence). The CDR3 here is CASSLTSGGYEQYF.

V and J are TRBV11-2 and TRBJ2-1; TCRdb selects TRBD2, and the lack of DNA leaves this call unchecked. CDR1 is SGHAT, CDR2 FQNNGV, per germline. CDR3 length equals 19 residues. The CDR3 is CASSLTGTSGGGSYNEQFF. The full variable domain, with the rest looked up from reference TRBV11-2 and TRBJ2-1, is EAGVAQSPRYKIIEKRQSVAFWCNPISGHATLYWYQQILGQGPKLLIQFQNNGVVDDSQLPKDRFSAERLKGVDSTLKIQPAKLEDSAVYLCASSLTGTSGGGSYNEQFFGPGTRLTVL.

The CDR3: CATTVGTSGYNEQFF. V and J are TRBV28 and TRBJ2-1; no DNA is available, so the TRBD2 call from TCRdb remains unchecked. CDR3 size: 15 residues. Germline CDR1 MDHEN, CDR2 SYDVKM.

The chain employs TRBV29-1 and TRBJ2-1; TCRdb's assignment of TRBD2 cannot be checked, as there is no DNA. This CDR3 region has 17 residues. The germline V gene has CDR1 SQVTM and CDR2 ANQGSEA. The CDR3 sequence: CSVDSLAGGSSYNEQFF.

The chain couples TRBV7-2 to TRBJ2-1. Germline V gene data show CDR1 as SGHTA and CDR2 as FQGNSA. CDR3 size: 16 residues. The chain's CDR3 is CASSLVPNLAYNEQFF.

The chain links TRBV5-1 to TRBJ2-3; the D call from TCRdb, TRBD1, cannot be confirmed without DNA. CDR1 is SGHRS, CDR2 YFSETQ, per germline. The CDR3 has 15 residues. CDR3 loop: CASSLADTYTDTQYF.

The chain links TRBV5-1 to TRBJ2-7; TCRdb picks TRBD1, but there is no DNA to check that call. CDR1 and CDR2 (germline): SGHRS, YFSETQ. The CDR3 contains 18 residues. CDR3 region: CASSLAARGRVPSYEQYF. The whole variable domain, remainder taken from reference TRBV5-1 and TRBJ2-7, is KAGVTQTPRYLIKTRGQQVTLSCSPISGHRSVSWYQQTPGQGLQFLFEYFSETQRNKGNFPGRFSGRQFSNSRSEMNVSTLELGDSALYLCASSLAARGRVPSYEQYFGPGTRLTVT.

The chain recombines TRBV4-1 with TRBJ2-3; TCRdb indicates TRBD2, and absent DNA this call remains unverified. Germline CDR1 reads MGHRA; CDR2 reads YSYEKL. CDR3 length: 21 residues. CDR3 region: CASSQYPGLAGGTTSTDTQYF.